This T cell receptor beta chain was captured by sequencing in a study of T cells expressing NK-cell markers. Study background: The TCR beta repertoires originated in sorted CD3+CD56+NKG2C+, CD3+CD56+NKG2C- and CD3+CD56-NKG2C+ T cells. Overall study findings and caveats: Evidence did not settle whether expanded NKG2C+ T cell clones targeted HCMV.

Germline V lookup: CDR1 SGHNT, CDR2 YENEEA. CDR3 length equals 16 residues. Reprocessing the 5' RACE reads, TCRdb reports a single entry for every CDR3 protein and omits DNA. The record lists 350,000 to 400,000 distinct CDR3 sequences, of which the ten most abundant hold around 10%. Comments on this clonotype: Its cognate antigen is unknown.

Sequencing used blood T cells: a sorted CD56 or NKG2C T cell subset, CD4+ or CD8+ T cells, or bulk PBMC T cells (not recorded which). The rearrangement joins TRBV11-3 to TRBJ2-3; checking the TCRdb D call of TRBD1 is not possible without DNA. The clonotype was recovered from a woman aged 45-65 years in good health. The CDR3 reads CASSPGEGSGTDTQYF.